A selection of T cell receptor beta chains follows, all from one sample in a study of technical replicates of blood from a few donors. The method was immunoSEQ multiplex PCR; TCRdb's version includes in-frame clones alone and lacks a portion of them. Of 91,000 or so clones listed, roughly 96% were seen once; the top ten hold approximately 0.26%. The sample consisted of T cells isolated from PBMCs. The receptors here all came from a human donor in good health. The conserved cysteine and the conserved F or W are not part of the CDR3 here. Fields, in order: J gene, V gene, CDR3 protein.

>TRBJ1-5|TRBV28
ASSTLTGGNQPQH
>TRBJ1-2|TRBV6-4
ASYLGGLDSYGYT
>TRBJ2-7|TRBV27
ASSSGTSGRLEQY
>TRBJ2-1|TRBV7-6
ATSSGQRYNEQF
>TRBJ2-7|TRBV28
ASSLSGQGYEQY
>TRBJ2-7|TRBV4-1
ASSQATTSEQY
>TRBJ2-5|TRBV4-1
ASSHVTWPSPGGETQY
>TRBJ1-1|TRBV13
ASSLFTGGAAF
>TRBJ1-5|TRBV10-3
AIMGGETVYSNQPQH
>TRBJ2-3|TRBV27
ASSLYLTDTQY
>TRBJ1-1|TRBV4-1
ASSQDGYSEAF
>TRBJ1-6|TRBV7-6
ASSPLWGLNSPLH
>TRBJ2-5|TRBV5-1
ASSTTSGRAETQY
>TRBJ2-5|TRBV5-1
ASSPRTSGLQETQY
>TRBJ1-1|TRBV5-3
ARSLEDLNTEAF
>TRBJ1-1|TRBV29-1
SVRQGNTEAF
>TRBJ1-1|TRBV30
AWSGGQLYTEAF
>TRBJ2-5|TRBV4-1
ASSLPAEETQY
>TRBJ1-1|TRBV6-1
AIRTGGSTEAF
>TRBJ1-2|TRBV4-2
ASTRDTEANYGYT
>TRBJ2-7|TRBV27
ASRGQGNYEQY
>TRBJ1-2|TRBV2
ASSERDSSFSDGYT